This T cell receptor (beta chain) was recovered during a study of T-cell reconstitution after alpha-beta-depleted transplantation in children. Unique molecular identifiers were incorporated into the prepared TCRbeta library. TCRdb redid the calling of the PCR reads with MiXCR, one entry per CDR3 protein. The table includes hundreds of thousands of distinct CDR3 sequences, approximately 17% detected once. This CDR3 has 13 residues. The germline V gene encodes CDR1 WSHSY and CDR2 SAAADI. Trimming stripped 3 bases from V and 7 bases from J, with 12 bases between. Here the sequenced sample was PBMCs from the stem cell graft donor, taken from the stem cell graft. V is TRBV10-2 and J is TRBJ1-2; D gene unclear. This TCR was sampled from a human donor who donated a stem cell graft to a child with acute myeloid leukemia. The CDR3 sequence is CASSEAGYIGYTF. Written as DNA, the CDR3 is TGCGCCAGCAGTGAAGCGGGGTATATTGGCTACACCTTC.